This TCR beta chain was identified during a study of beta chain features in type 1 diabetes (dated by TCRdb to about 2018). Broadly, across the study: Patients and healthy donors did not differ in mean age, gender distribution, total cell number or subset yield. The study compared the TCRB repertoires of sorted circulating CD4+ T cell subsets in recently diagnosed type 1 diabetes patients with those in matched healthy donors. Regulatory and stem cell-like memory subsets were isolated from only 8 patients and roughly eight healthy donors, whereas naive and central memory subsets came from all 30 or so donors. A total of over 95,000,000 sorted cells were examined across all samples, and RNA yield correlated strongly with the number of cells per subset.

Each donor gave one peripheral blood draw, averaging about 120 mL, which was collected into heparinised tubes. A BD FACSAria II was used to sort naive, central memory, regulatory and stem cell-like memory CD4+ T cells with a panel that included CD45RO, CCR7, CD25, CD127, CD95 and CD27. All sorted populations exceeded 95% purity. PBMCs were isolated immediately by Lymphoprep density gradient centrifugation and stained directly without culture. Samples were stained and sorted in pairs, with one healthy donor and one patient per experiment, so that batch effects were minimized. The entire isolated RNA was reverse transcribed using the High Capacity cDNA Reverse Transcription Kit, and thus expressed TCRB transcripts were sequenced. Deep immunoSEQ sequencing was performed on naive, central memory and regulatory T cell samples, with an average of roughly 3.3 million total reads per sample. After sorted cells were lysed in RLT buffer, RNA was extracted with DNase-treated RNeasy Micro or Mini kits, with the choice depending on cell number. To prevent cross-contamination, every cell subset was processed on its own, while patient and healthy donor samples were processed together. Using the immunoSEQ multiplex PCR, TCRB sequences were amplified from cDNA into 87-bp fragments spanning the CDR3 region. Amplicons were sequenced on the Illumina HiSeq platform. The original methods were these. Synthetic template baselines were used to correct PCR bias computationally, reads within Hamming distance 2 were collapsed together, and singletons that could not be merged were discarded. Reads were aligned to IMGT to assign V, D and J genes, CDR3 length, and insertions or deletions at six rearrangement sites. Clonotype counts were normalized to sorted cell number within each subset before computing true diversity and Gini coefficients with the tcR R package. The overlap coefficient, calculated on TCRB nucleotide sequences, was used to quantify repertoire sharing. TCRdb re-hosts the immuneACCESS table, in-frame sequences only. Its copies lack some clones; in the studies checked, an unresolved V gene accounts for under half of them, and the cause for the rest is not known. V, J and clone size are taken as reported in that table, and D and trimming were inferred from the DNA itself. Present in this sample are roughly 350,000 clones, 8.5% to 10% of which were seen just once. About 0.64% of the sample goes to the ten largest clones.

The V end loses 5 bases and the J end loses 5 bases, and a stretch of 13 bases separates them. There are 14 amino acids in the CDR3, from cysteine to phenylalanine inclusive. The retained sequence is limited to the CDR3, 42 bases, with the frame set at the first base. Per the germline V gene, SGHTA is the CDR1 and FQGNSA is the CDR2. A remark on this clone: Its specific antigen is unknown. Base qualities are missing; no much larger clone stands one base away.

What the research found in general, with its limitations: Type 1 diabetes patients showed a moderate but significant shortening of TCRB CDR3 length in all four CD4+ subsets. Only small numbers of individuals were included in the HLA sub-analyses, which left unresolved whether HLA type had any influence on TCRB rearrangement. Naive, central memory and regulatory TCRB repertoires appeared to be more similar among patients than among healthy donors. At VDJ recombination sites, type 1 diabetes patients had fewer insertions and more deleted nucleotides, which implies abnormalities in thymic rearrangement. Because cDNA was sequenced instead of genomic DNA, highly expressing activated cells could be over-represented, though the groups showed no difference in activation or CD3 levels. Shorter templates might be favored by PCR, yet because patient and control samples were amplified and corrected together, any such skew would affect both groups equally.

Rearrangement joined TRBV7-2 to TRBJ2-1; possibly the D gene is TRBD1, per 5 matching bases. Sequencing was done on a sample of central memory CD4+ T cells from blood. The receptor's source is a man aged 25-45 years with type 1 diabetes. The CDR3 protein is CASSPGQANNEQFF. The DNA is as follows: TGTGCCAGCAGCCCCGGACAAGCGAACAATGAGCAGTTCTTC.